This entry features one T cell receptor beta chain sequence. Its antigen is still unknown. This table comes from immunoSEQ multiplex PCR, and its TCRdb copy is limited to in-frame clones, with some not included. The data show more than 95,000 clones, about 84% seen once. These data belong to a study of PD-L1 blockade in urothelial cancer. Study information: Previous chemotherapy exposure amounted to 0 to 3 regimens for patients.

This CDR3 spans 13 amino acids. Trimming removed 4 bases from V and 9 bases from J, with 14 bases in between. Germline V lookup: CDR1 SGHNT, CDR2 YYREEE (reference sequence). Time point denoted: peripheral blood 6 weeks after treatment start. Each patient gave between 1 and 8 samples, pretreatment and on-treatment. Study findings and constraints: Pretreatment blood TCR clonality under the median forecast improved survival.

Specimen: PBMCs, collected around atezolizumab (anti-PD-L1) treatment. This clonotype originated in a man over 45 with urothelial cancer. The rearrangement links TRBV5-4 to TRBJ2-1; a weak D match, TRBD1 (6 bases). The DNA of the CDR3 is TGTGCCAGCAGCCCGGTGGGGGCGAGTGAGCAGTTCTTC. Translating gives CASSPVGASEQFF.